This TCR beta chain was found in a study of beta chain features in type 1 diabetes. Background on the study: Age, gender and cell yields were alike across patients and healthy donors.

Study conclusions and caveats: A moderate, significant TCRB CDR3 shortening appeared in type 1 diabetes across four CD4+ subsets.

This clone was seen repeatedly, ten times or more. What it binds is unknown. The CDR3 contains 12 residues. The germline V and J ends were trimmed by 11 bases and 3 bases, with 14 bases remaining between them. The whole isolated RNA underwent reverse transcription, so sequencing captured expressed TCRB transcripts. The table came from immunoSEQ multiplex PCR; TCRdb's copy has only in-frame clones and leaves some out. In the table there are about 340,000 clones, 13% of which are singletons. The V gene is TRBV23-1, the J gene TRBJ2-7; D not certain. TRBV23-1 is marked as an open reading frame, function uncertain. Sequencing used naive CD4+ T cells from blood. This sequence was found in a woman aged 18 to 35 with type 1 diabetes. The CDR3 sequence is CARPLSGYEQYV. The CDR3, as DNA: TGCGCCCGCCCCCTTTCAGGCTACGAGCAGTACGTC.